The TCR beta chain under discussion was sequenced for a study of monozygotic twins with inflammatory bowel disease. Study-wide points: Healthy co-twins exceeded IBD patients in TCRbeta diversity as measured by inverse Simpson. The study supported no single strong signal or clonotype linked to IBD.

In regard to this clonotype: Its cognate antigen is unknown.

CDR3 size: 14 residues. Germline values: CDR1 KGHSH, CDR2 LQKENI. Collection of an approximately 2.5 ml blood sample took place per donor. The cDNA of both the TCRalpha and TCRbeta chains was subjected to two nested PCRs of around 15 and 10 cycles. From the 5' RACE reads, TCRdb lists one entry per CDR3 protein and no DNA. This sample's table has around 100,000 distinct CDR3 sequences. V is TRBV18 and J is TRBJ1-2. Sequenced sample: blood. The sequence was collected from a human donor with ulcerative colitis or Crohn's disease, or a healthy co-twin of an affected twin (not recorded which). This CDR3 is CASSPQAGNYGYTF.